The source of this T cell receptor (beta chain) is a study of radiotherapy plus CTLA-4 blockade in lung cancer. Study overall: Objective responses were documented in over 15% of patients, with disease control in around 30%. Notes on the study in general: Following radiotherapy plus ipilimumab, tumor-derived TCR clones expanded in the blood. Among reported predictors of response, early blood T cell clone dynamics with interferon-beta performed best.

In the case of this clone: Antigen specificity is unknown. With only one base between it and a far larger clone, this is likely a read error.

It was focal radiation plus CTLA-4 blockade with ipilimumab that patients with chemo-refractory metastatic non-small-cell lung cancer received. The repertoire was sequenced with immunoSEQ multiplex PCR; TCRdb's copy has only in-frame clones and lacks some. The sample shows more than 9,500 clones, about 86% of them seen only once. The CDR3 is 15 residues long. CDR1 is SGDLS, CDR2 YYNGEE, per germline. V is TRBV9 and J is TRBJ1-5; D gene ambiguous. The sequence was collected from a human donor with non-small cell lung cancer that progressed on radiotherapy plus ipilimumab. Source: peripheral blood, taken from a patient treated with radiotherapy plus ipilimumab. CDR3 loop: CASSSSTESNQPQLF. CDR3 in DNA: TGTGCCAGCAGCTCTAGTACAGAAAGCAATCAGCCCCAGCTTTTT.